This T cell receptor beta chain was obtained from a study of Tregs in tolerant kidney transplant recipients. Study-level results: Findings come from small patient numbers and require larger validation. Biological reproducibility was not directly addressed in this study.

Produced via immunoSEQ multiplex PCR; TCRdb's table is partial and in-frame only. In the table there are tens of thousands of clones, roughly 95% of which are singletons. A note on this clone: Its antigen is undetermined.

The sequenced sample was Tregs from blood cultured with allogeneic cells. The receptor was derived from a human donor in good health.

The CDR3 sequence is CASSFRGSNQPQHF. The CDR3 region has the DNA TGTGCCAGCAGTTTCAGGGGAAGCAATCAGCCCCAGCATTTT. The rearrangement uses TRBV27 and TRBJ1-5; D perhaps matches TRBD1 (6 bases). Germline V gives CDR1 MNHEY, CDR2 SMNVEV (reference sequence). The CDR3 covers 14 residues. Trimming removed 3 bases from V and 1 base from J, with 7 bases in between.